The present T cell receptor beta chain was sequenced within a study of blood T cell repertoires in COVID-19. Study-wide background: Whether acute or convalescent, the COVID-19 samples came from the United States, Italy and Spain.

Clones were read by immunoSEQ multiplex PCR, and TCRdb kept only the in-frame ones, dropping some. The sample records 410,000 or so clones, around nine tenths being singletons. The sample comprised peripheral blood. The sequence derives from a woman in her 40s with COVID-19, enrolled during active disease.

The CDR3 loop is CASSVQGARNTIYF. CDR3 DNA sequence: TGTGCCAGCAGCGTACAGGGGGCCCGAAACACCATATATTTT. The V call is TRBV5-6, the J call TRBJ1-3, with TRBD1 identical over 9 bases. This CDR3 is built from 14 residues. The trim removed 4 bases at V and 5 bases at J, leaving 4 bases unmatched. Per the germline V gene, CDR1 is SGHDT and CDR2 is YYEEEE.